This passage covers 25 T cell receptor beta chains from one sample sequenced in a study of blood T cell repertoires in COVID-19. TCRdb keeps only in-frame clones here, not all; method: immunoSEQ multiplex PCR. The table includes approximately 200,000 clones, 80% to 90% detected once. The sample comprised peripheral blood. The receptor set was obtained from a man between 65 and 85 years old with active or convalescent COVID-19.

This clone was detected only once. This chain connects TRBV27 to TRBJ1-3; no definite D call. Germline V CDR1 and CDR2: MNHEY, SMNVEV (reference sequence). Trimming took off 3 bases at V and 0 bases at J, with 12 bases between the two ends. The CDR3 consists of 16 residues. The chain's CDR3 is CASSLGEPLSGNTIYF. The CDR3 DNA is TGTGCCAGCAGTTTGGGCGAACCTCTCTCTGGAAACACCATATATTTT.

This rearrangement joins TRBV27 to TRBJ2-5; tentatively, D is TRBD1 (5 bases). Germline CDR1 and CDR2: MNHEY and SMNVEV (reference sequence). This CDR3 is 18 amino acids long. Trimming cost V 2 bases and J 5 bases, with 24 bases left between them. Here the CDR3 reads CASSLSPPGQRKGETQYF. The CDR3 DNA reads TGTGCCAGCAGTTTAAGTCCCCCAGGACAACGAAAGGGGGAGACCCAGTACTTC.

This chain connects TRBV6-5 to TRBJ1-1, with a tentative D call TRBD1 (5 bases). V was shortened by 5 bases and J by 1 base, with 14 bases between the two germline ends. The length of the CDR3 is 15 residues. Germline V gene lookup returns CDR1 MNHEY and CDR2 SVGAGI. CDR3 in DNA: TGTGCCAGCAGTCGACGGGACTCCTCGAACACTGAAGCTTTCTTT. As protein: CASSRRDSSNTEAFF.

The chain couples TRBV5-6 to TRBJ2-7; maybe TRBD1 (6 bases). Per the germline V gene, CDR1 is SGHDT and CDR2 is YYEEEE. The CDR3 covers 16 residues. Trimming left V 2 bases short and J 5 bases short, with 20 bases between. CDR3 coding DNA: TGTGCCAGCAGCTTCGATCAAACAGGGCTTGTGAACGAGCAGTACTTC. Encoded protein: CASSFDQTGLVNEQYF.

The V gene is TRBV7-9, the J gene TRBJ2-1; 12 bases line up with TRBD2. CDR1 and CDR2 (germline): SEHNR, FQNEAQ (reference sequence). The CDR3 has 15 residues. Trimming cost V 8 bases and J 7 bases; bases outside gene matches: 9. The CDR3 DNA is TGTGCCAGCCAGGCCCTAGCGGGAGGGCCGAATGAGCAGTTCTTC. Translation gives CASQALAGGPNEQFF.

The V gene is TRBV9, the J gene TRBJ2-7; 7 bases match TRBD2. This CDR3 is 14 amino acids long. In germline, CDR1 is SGDLS, CDR2 YYNGEE. V lost 4 bases, J lost 6 bases, and 10 bases stayed unmatched. CDR3 amino acids: CASSPTGLQSEQYF. CDR3 coding DNA: TGTGCCAGCAGCCCGACGGGACTACAAAGCGAGCAGTACTTC.

The rearrangement links TRBV27 to TRBJ1-4; no definite D call. Per germline, CDR1 MNHEY and CDR2 SMNVEV (reference sequence). The CDR3 is made up of 15 amino acids. The V end was cut by 2 bases, the J end by 5 bases, with 12 bases between. The CDR3 sequence is CASSLMGGRNEKLFF. CDR3 DNA: TGTGCCAGCAGTTTAATGGGAGGCCGGAATGAAAAACTGTTTTTT.

The J gene is TRBJ2-7, the V gene TRBV11-2; 9 bases line up with TRBD1. V dropped 4 bases and J dropped 5; count of bases not matched to a gene: 9. Per the germline V gene, CDR1 is SGHAT and CDR2 is FQNNGV. CDR3 size: 15 residues. The CDR3 here is CASSSSGTGKDEQYF. As DNA, the CDR3 is TGTGCCAGCAGCTCCTCCGGGACAGGGAAGGACGAGCAGTACTTC. The full variable domain, in which reference TRBV11-2 and TRBJ2-7 provide the parts outside the CDR3, is EAGVAQSPRYKIIEKRQSVAFWCNPISGHATLYWYQQILGQGPKLLIQFQNNGVVDDSQLPKDRFSAERLKGVDSTLKIQPAKLEDSAVYLCASSSSGTGKDEQYFGPGTRLTVT.

The chain carries TRBV7-9 and TRBJ2-1; 7 bases align to TRBD1. This CDR3 is built from 16 residues. Germline CDR1 SEHNR, CDR2 FQNEAQ (reference sequence). V shed 4 bases and J 10 bases; nucleotides not matched to a gene: 16. The CDR3 bases are TGTGCCAGCAGCTATAATCCGGGACAGAGTCGTCGGGAGCAGTTCTTC. Its translation is CASSYNPGQSRREQFF.

The chain has TRBV12-3 or TRBV12-4 and TRBJ2-5; a possible D gene is TRBD2 (5 bases). This CDR3 spans 13 amino acids. Trimming cost V 5 bases and J 1 base, with 8 bases left between them. The CDR3 sequence is CASSGERQETQYF. CDR3 coding DNA: TGTGCCAGCAGTGGGGAGCGCCAAGAGACCCAGTACTTC.

This CDR3 is CASTQYRGANGNTIYF. In DNA, the CDR3 is TGTGCCAGCACTCAATACCGGGGGGCGAACGGAAACACCATATATTTT. The chain combines TRBV28 with TRBJ1-3; tentative D call: TRBD1 (6 bases). V lost 7 bases, J lost 4 bases, and 20 bases lay in between. This CDR3 has 16 amino acids. Germline V gives CDR1 MDHEN, CDR2 SYDVKM.

A single count supports this clone. The chain employs TRBV5-1 and TRBJ2-3; tentative D call: TRBD1 (6 bases). Germline V gives CDR1 SGHRS, CDR2 YFSETQ. The CDR3 consists of 17 residues. V lost 1 base and J 4 bases, leaving 19 bases between the germline ends. The CDR3 DNA follows: TGCGCCAGCAGCTTGCCCGCTGGGGGCATTGGTTCAGATACGCAGTATTTT. This encodes CASSLPAGGIGSDTQYF.

The chain is built from TRBV5-1 and TRBJ2-2; D perhaps matches TRBD1 (6 bases). V shed 3 bases and J shed 9 bases, with 24 bases lying between them. Germline lookup yields CDR1 SGHRS and CDR2 YFSETQ. There are 17 residues in the CDR3. The CDR3 DNA follows: TGCGCCAGCAGCTCCTCGGCTGGACAGCTGGCCCCTAGGGAGCTGTTTTTT. Translated, it gives CASSSSAGQLAPRELFF. Full variable domain (missing parts from reference TRBV5-1 and TRBJ2-2): KAGVTQTPRYLIKTRGQQVTLSCSPISGHRSVSWYQQTPGQGLQFLFEYFSETQRNKGNFPGRFSGRQFSNSRSEMNVSTLELGDSALYLCASSSSAGQLAPRELFFGEGSRLTVL.

The rearrangement uses TRBV5-4 and TRBJ2-2, with D perhaps TRBD1 (5 bases). This CDR3 has 16 residues. Trimming removed 0 bases from V and 1 base from J, with 10 bases in between. Germline CDR1 is SGHNT and CDR2 is YYREEE (reference sequence). CDR3 protein: CASSLAAGLNTGELFF. The CDR3 nucleotides read TGTGCCAGCAGCTTGGCGGCAGGGTTGAACACCGGGGAGCTGTTTTTT.

This CDR3 reads CASSLQVNTGELFF. Written as DNA, the CDR3 is TGTGCCAGCAGCCTACAGGTGAACACCGGGGAGCTGTTTTTT. The chain recombines TRBV7-9 with TRBJ2-2, with D possibly matching TRBD1 (5 bases). The ends were cut back, 5 bases at V and 1 base at J, with 8 bases in the middle. CDR3 length: 14 amino acids. Per the germline V gene, CDR1 is SEHNR and CDR2 is FQNEAQ (reference sequence).

This chain uses TRBV11-2 with TRBJ1-4; D possibly corresponds to TRBD1 (5 bases). The CDR3 is 16 residues long. The V end was cut by 3 bases, the J end by 6 bases, with 17 bases between. Per germline, CDR1 SGHAT and CDR2 FQNNGV. The CDR3 DNA sequence: TGTGCCAGCAGCTTCCGAGTCGGGGGACTGGATGAAAAACTGTTTTTT. This translates into CASSFRVGGLDEKLFF.

This sequence joins TRBV5-1 and TRBJ2-7; tentatively, D is TRBD1 (6 bases). CDR1 is SGHRS, CDR2 YFSETQ, per germline. Deletions cut 4 bases from V and 2 bases from J, with 13 bases between. CDR3 length: 14 residues. CDR3 amino acids: CASSVSDSTYEQYF. The CDR3 DNA reads TGCGCCAGCAGCGTATCGGACAGTACCTACGAGCAGTACTTC.

The chain couples TRBV5-1 to TRBJ2-7, with D possibly being TRBD1 (5 bases). In germline, CDR1 is SGHRS, CDR2 YFSETQ. The CDR3 has 17 residues. The V end lost 0 bases, the J end lost 0 bases, and 16 bases lay between the germline ends. For the CDR3, the DNA is TGCGCCAGCAGCTTGGGTTTAATGGGGCGTAACTCCTACGAGCAGTACTTC. Protein sequence: CASSLGLMGRNSYEQYF.

The rearrangement joins TRBV28 to TRBJ2-2; 7 positions agree with TRBD2. The CDR3 runs to 16 residues. V lost 8 bases to trimming and J lost 4 bases; unmatched junction nucleotides: 13. Germline loops: CDR1 MDHEN, CDR2 SYDVKM. CDR3 bases: TGTGCCAGCTTCCCTGGGGGAGGGGAAAGCACCGGGGAGCTGTTTTTT. Amino acid sequence: CASFPGGGESTGELFF.

J is TRBJ1-4 and V is TRBV6-6, with a possible D match to TRBD1 (6 bases). Germline loops: CDR1 MNHNY, CDR2 SVGAGI (reference sequence). Trimming took 6 bases from V and 3 from J, leaving 8 bases between them. The CDR3 consists of 13 residues. The DNA for the CDR3 is TGTGCCAGCAGCTGGACAGCTAATGAAAAACTGTTTTTT. Its protein is CASSWTANEKLFF.

The rearrangement links TRBV2 to TRBJ2-3; a weak D match, TRBD1 (5 bases). The ends were cut back, 3 bases at V and 4 bases at J, with 17 bases in the middle. Germline V lookup: CDR1 SNHLY, CDR2 FYNNEI. The length of the CDR3 is 16 residues. The CDR3 DNA reads as TGTGCCAGCAGTGATCCCGGACAACCTTCCCCAGATACGCAGTATTTT. It codes for CASSDPGQPSPDTQYF.

In its sample, this clone was seen a few times. This chain connects TRBV30 to TRBJ2-3; possibly TRBD1 for D (5 bases). Between the trimmed V and J ends, which lost 1 base and 4 bases, there was a span of 12 bases. The CDR3 covers 14 residues. Germline CDR1 is GTSNPN and CDR2 is SVGIG (reference sequence). CDR3 in DNA: TGTGCCTGGAGTGAGGCAGGGTGGGCAGATACGCAGTATTTT. Its protein is CAWSEAGWADTQYF.

The chain links TRBV19 to TRBJ2-2; 9 nucleotides align to TRBD1. Germline V gene lookup returns CDR1 LNHDA and CDR2 SQIVND (reference sequence). The J segment lost 2 bases and the V segment lost 5 bases, leaving 6 bases of the junction unmatched. The length of the CDR3 is 16 residues. CDR3 sequence (DNA): TGTGCCAGTAGTCCGCGGACAGGGGCCAACACCGGGGAGCTGTTTTTT. Translated, it gives CASSPRTGANTGELFF.

In DNA form, the CDR3 reads TGCGCCAGCAGCGGAAACCAGGGGGGCTACACCTTC. Its translation is CASSGNQGGYTF. V is TRBV5-1 and J is TRBJ1-2; a possible D gene is TRBD1 (6 bases). This CDR3 is built from 12 residues. Germline V CDR1 and CDR2: SGHRS, YFSETQ. V shed 4 bases and J shed 8 bases, with 12 bases lying between them.

This chain connects TRBV7-2 to TRBJ2-1; 8 bases align to TRBD1. This CDR3 region has 15 residues. Germline lookup yields CDR1 SGHTA and CDR2 FQGNSA. V was pared by 5 bases and J by 4 bases, with 7 bases of the junction left unmatched. The CDR3 nucleotides read TGTGCCAGCAGCCACGGGACAGGAAATTACAATGAGCAGTTCTTC. Its protein product is CASSHGTGNYNEQFF.